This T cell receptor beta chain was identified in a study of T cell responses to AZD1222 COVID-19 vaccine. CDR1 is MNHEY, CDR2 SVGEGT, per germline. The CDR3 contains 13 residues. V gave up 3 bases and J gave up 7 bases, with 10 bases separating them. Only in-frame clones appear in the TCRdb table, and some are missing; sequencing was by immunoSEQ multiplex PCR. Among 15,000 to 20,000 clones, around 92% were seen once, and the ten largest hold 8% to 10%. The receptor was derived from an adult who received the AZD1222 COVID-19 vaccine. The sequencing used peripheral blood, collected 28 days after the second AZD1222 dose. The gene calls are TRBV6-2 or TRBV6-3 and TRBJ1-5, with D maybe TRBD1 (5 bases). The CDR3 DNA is TGTGCCAGCAGTTATCAGGGAGGGCAGCCCCAGCATTTT. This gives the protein CASSYQGGQPQHF.